The following is a TCR beta chain sequence with its context. This sample stems from a study of blood T cell repertoires in COVID-19. The wider study: The United States, Italy and Spain supplied acute and convalescent COVID-19 samples. From T cells, B-cell-depleted T cells, or PBMCs came the material, which was cDNA or gDNA.

Original analysis: Counts of nucleated cells, estimated from reference gene primer amplification, were obtained. TCRdb's copy holds only in-frame clones and misses some; the assay was immunoSEQ multiplex PCR. V and J calls and clone size are those listed in that table; D and trimming were worked out from the DNA. The top ten hold about a fifth of the sample, which has roughly 190,000 clones, around four fifths seen once. This TCR came from a human donor in a cohort sampled during active COVID-19. The specimen was peripheral blood.

The CDR3 protein is CASGLGATSGGGETQYF. As DNA, the CDR3 is TGTGCTAGTGGTTTGGGGGCGACTAGCGGGGGAGGAGAGACCCAGTACTTC. The chain recombines TRBV12-5 with TRBJ2-5; 12 nucleotides align to TRBD2. Trimming took 1 base from V and 4 from J; bases not matched to a gene: 7. The CDR3 runs to 17 residues. CDR1 LGHNT and CDR2 FRNRAP come from the germline V gene.